This T cell receptor beta chain was observed in a study of identical twins. With template switching, a universal primer site was added, and the cDNA carried unique molecular identifiers. TCRdb reprocessed the 5' RACE reads via MiXCR and lists one record per CDR3 protein. The profile shows roughly 750,000 distinct CDR3 sequences, over 20% of them singletons. This clonotype occurred a few times. This CDR3 is built from 16 residues. Germline V gives CDR1 MNHEY, CDR2 SMNVEV (reference sequence). Trimming removed 0 bases from V and 5 bases from J; junction bases left unmatched: 1. These data were also reused for a study on T cells expressing NK-cell markers. As that study records: The dominant NKG2C+ clonotypes represented about 1.0-7.0% of CD8+ T cells in over 5 donors. Whether expanded NKG2C+ T cell clones recognized HCMV stayed uncertain.

The sample comprised PBMCs. This TCR came from a young woman in good health. The chain joins TRBV27 to TRBJ2-2; 12 bases match TRBD2. The CDR3 protein is CASSLSLAGGTGELFF. CDR3 DNA: TGTGCCAGCAGTTTATCGCTAGCGGGAGGGACCGGGGAGCTGTTTTTT.